This passage covers 17 T cell receptor beta chains from one sample sequenced in a study of blood T cell repertoires in COVID-19. Generated by immunoSEQ multiplex PCR, the TCRdb table keeps only in-frame clones and is missing some. The sample consists of around 140,000 clones, over 65% of them appearing once. Sequenced: peripheral blood. Source of these receptors: a man aged 50 to 60 with acute or convalescent COVID-19.

This clone was seen at least ten times. V is TRBV6-5 and J is TRBJ1-1; D not certain. CDR3 length equals 14 residues. Germline assignment: CDR1 MNHEY and CDR2 SVGAGI. Between the trimmed V and J ends, which lost 7 bases and 2 bases, there was a span of 14 bases. CDR3: CASTRHGSNTEAFF. The CDR3 DNA is TGTGCCAGCACCAGGCATGGGTCCAACACTGAAGCTTTCTTT.

The V and J genes are TRBV14 and TRBJ2-2; D may be TRBD2 (6 bases). The CDR3 loop spans 14 amino acids. The V and J ends lost 5 bases and 6 bases respectively, with 13 bases between them. Germline CDR1 is SGHDN and CDR2 is FVKESK. The CDR3 loop reads CASSTRELPGELFF. CDR3 sequence (DNA): TGTGCCAGCAGCACCCGGGAGCTCCCCGGGGAGCTGTTTTTT.

The chain joins TRBV19 to TRBJ2-5, with D perhaps matching TRBD2 (5 bases). There are 14 residues in the CDR3. V lost 5 bases and J 3 bases, leaving 13 bases between the germline ends. Per germline, CDR1 LNHDA and CDR2 SQIVND (reference sequence). CDR3 bases: TGTGCCAGTAGTCTCCGGGGAGCGGAAGAGACCCAGTACTTC. Translated: CASSLRGAEETQYF.

This chain joins TRBV9 and TRBJ1-6; 7 bases are a match to TRBD1. From germline, CDR1 is SGDLS and CDR2 YYNGEE. The CDR3 extends over 15 amino acids. The V and J ends lost 1 base and 6 bases, in that order; junction bases with no gene match: 4. The CDR3 loop reads CASSVTGASNSPLHF. CDR3 bases: TGTGCCAGCAGCGTAACAGGGGCAAGTAATTCACCCCTCCACTTT.

Comment on this clone: Other DNA sequences from this sample encode an identical CDR3 as well. This chain links TRBV19 with TRBJ2-2; D call uncertain. The germline V gene encodes CDR1 LNHDA and CDR2 SQIVND (reference sequence). CDR3 length: 13 amino acids. The germline V and J ends were trimmed by 4 bases and 1 base, with 4 bases remaining between them. The CDR3 coding sequence is TGTGCCAGTAGTACCAGGAACACCGGGGAGCTGTTTTTT. This codes for CASSTRNTGELFF.

The chain has TRBV2 and TRBJ1-3; 7 bases are shared with TRBD1. Germline CDR1 SNHLY, CDR2 FYNNEI. CDR3 length equals 13 residues. Unmatched junction bases numbered 5, after V lost 6 bases and J lost 6 bases. The CDR3 here is CASRGDSENTIYF. CDR3 coding DNA: TGTGCCAGCAGGGGGGACAGTGAAAACACCATATATTTT.

The chain uses TRBV4-2 and TRBJ2-2, with 9 bases matching TRBD2. Germline loops: CDR1 LGHNA, CDR2 YNFKEQ. V shed 0 bases, J shed 6 bases, and the junction held 5 bases outside the gene matches. The CDR3 totals 16 residues. The CDR3 DNA is TGTGCCAGCAGCCAAGATGTAGCGGGGGAGGCCGGGGAGCTGTTTTTT. This sequence encodes CASSQDVAGEAGELFF.

This clone was seen only once. The chain uses TRBV19 and TRBJ1-4; 10 nucleotides match TRBD1. Trimming cost V 6 bases and J 0 bases; bases outside gene matches: 7. The length of the CDR3 is 17 residues. The germline V gene has CDR1 LNHDA and CDR2 SQIVND (reference sequence). The CDR3 is CASRKGTGDPTNEKLFF. For the CDR3, the DNA is TGTGCCAGTAGAAAGGGGACAGGGGACCCAACTAATGAAAAACTGTTTTTT.

The chain carries TRBV9 and TRBJ1-6, with D uncertain. Germline loops: CDR1 SGDLS, CDR2 YYNGEE. The CDR3 is 15 residues long. The V end lost 0 bases, the J end lost 5 bases, and 9 bases lay between the germline ends. In DNA, the CDR3 is TGTGCCAGCAGCGTAGGACCCCAGGATAATTCACCCCTCCACTTT. Translation: CASSVGPQDNSPLHF. The variable domain in full, completed from reference TRBV9 and TRBJ1-6, reads DSGVTQTPKHLITATGQRVTLRCSPRSGDLSVYWYQQSLDQGLQFLIQYYNGEERAKGNILERFSAQQFPDLHSELNLSSLELGDSALYFCASSVGPQDNSPLHFGNGTRLTVT.

The V call is TRBV30, the J call TRBJ1-5, with no clear D. Germline loops: CDR1 GTSNPN, CDR2 SVGIG (reference sequence). The CDR3 is 14 amino acids. The V gene lost 2 bases and the J gene lost 9 bases, with 17 bases spanning the gap. CDR3 sequence reads: CAWSLLSVGVPQHF. As DNA, the CDR3 is TGTGCCTGGAGTTTATTATCGGTTGGAGTGCCCCAGCATTTT.

This clone was counted once. The V gene is TRBV6-1, the J gene TRBJ1-6; 9 nucleotides line up with TRBD1. The CDR3 runs to 16 residues. Germline CDR1 and CDR2: MNHNS and SASEGT. V trimming: 1 base; J trimming: 10 bases; junction bases outside the gene matches: 8. The CDR3 reads CASSEVPGQGVSPLHF. The CDR3 DNA sequence: TGTGCCAGCAGTGAAGTTCCGGGACAGGGAGTCTCACCCCTCCACTTT.

The chain couples TRBV6-1 to TRBJ2-2, with D hard to call. The V end lost 0 bases, the J end lost 5 bases, and 7 bases lay between the germline ends. Germline values: CDR1 MNHNS, CDR2 SASEGT. The CDR3 length is 14 residues. CDR3: CASSEAPTTGELFF. CDR3 nucleotides: TGTGCCAGCAGTGAAGCCCCTACGACCGGGGAGCTGTTTTTT.

The chain has TRBV24-1 and TRBJ1-3; 9 nucleotides match TRBD1. Germline values: CDR1 KGHDR, CDR2 SFDVKD. This CDR3 region has 17 residues. The V segment lost 3 bases and the J segment 4 bases; nucleotides outside the gene matches: 9. The CDR3: CATSDPPGTGKGNTIYF. The CDR3 bases are TGTGCCACCAGTGATCCCCCCGGGACAGGGAAAGGAAACACCATATATTTT.

The DNA for the CDR3 is TGCGCCAGCAGCCAACTCCCAGGGGACGAGGATGGCTACACCTTC. Its translation: CASSQLPGDEDGYTF. V is TRBV4-1 and J is TRBJ1-2; TRBD1 might be the D (6 bases). The V gene lost 2 bases and the J gene lost 6 bases, with 16 bases spanning the gap. This CDR3 comprises 15 residues. Germline V CDR1 and CDR2: MGHRA, YSYEKL.

This clone is a singleton in its sample. V and J are TRBV9 and TRBJ1-2; possible D gene TRBD1, 5 bases. This CDR3 is 14 amino acids long. Germline V gene data show CDR1 as SGDLS and CDR2 as YYNGEE. V dropped 4 bases and J dropped 1 base, with 11 bases sitting between them. Written as DNA, the CDR3 is TGTGCCAGCAGCCCGTCGGGGGATAACTATGGCTACACCTTC. Amino acids: CASSPSGDNYGYTF.

In its sample, this clone was seen a few times. This chain links TRBV25-1 with TRBJ2-5; 11 positions agree with TRBD1. The CDR3 runs 15 residues. CDR1 and CDR2 from the germline V gene are MGHDK and SYGVNS. Losses at the gene ends were 8 bases for V and 5 bases for J; bases not matched to a gene: 10. CDR3 sequence (DNA): TGTGCCAGCGTTAACGTGGGACAGGGGGGGGAGACCCAGTACTTC. Residues: CASVNVGQGGETQYF.

The rearrangement uses TRBV19 and TRBJ2-5; TRBD1 is a possible D gene (6 bases). Trimming left V 5 bases short and J 2 bases short, with 12 bases between. The CDR3 has 14 amino acids. CDR1 and CDR2 from the germline V gene are LNHDA and SQIVND (reference sequence). For the CDR3, the DNA is TGTGCCAGTAGTCCCCGACAGGAACAAGAGACCCAGTACTTC. This gives the protein CASSPRQEQETQYF.